This T cell receptor (beta chain) stems from a study of blood T cell repertoires in COVID-19. This CDR3 has 18 residues. Trimming pared 2 bases from V and 0 bases from J, leaving 17 bases between. Germline CDR1 and CDR2: SGHNT and YYREEE (reference sequence). Repertoires were generated with immunoSEQ multiplex PCR, while TCRdb's copy carries only in-frame clones and drops some. Of fewer than 350,000 clones in the sample, around nine tenths were seen once. The chain recombines TRBV5-4 with TRBJ2-2; possibly TRBD2 for D (5 bases). Sample: peripheral blood. The receptor comes from a woman under 40 with COVID-19, enrolled during active disease. This chain's CDR3 is CASSFLLMRVANTGELFF. CDR3 DNA sequence: TGTGCCAGCAGCTTTCTACTAATGCGGGTGGCGAACACCGGGGAGCTGTTTTTT.